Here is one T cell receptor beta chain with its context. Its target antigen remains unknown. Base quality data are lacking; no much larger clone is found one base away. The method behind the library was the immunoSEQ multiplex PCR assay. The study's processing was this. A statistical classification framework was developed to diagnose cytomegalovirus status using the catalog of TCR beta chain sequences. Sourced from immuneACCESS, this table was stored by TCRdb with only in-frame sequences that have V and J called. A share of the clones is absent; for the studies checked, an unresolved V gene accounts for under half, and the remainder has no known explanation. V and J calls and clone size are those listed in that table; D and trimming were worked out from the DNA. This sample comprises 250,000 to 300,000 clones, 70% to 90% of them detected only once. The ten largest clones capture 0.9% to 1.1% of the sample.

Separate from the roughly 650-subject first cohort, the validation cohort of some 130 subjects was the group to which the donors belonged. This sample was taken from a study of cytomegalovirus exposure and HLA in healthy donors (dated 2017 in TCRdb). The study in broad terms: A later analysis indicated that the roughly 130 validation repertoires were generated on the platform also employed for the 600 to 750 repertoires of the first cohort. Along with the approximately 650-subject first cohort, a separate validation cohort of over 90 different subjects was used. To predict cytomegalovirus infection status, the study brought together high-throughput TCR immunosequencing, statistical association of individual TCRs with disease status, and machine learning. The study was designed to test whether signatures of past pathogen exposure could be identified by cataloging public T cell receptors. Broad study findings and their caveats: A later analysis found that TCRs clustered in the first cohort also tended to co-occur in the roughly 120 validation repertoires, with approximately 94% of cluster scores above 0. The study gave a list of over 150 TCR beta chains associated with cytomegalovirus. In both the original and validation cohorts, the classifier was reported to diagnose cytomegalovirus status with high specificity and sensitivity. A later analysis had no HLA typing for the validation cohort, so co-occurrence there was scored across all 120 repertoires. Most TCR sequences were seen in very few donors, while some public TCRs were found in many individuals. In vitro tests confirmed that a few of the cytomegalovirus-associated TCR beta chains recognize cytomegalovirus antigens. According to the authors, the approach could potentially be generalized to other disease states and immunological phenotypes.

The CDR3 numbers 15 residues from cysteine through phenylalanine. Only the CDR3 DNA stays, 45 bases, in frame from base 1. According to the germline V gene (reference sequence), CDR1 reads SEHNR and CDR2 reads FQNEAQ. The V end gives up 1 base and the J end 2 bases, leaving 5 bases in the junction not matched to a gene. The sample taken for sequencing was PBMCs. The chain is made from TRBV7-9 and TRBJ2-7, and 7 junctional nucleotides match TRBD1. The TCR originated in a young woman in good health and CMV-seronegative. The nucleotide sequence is TGTGCCAGCAGCTTAGTCGGTCAGGGGGCCTACGAGCAGTACTTC. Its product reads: CASSLVGQGAYEQYF.